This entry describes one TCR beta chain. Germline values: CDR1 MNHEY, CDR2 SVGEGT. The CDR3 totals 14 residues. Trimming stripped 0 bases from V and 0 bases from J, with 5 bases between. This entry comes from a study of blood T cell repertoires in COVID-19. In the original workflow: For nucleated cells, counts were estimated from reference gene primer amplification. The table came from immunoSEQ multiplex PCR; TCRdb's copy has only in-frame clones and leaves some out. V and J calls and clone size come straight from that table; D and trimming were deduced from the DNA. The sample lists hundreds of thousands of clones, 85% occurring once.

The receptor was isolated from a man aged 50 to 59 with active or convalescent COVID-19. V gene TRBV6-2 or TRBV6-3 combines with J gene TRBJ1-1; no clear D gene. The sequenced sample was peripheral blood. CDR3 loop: CASSYSQLNTEAFF. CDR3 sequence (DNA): TGTGCCAGCAGTTACTCCCAATTGAACACTGAAGCTTTCTTT.